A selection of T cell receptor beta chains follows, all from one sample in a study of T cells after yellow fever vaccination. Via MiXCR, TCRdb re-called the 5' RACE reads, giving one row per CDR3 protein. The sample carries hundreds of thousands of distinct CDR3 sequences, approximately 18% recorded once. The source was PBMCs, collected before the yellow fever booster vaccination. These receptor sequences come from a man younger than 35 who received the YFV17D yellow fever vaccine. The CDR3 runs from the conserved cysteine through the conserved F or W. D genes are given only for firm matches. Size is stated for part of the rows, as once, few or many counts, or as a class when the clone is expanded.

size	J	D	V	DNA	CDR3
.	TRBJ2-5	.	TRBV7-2	TGTGCCAGCAGCTTTGGGGCAAGCGCGGAGACCCAGTACTTC	CASSFGASAETQYF
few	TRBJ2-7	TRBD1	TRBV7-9	TGTGCCAGCAGCCGGACAGGGATTTTCTACGAGCAGTACTTC	CASSRTGIFYEQYF
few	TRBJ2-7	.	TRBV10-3	TGTGCCATCGGGGGAACAGCCCCAAAGTCCTACGAGCAGTACTTC	CAIGGTAPKSYEQYF
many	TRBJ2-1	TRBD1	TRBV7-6	TGTGCCAGCAGCCACGTACAGGGGTACAATGAGCAGTTCTTC	CASSHVQGYNEQFF
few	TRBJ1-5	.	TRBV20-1	TGCAGTGCCCTTAAACCGGGGAGGGATCAGCCCCAGCATTTT	CSALKPGRDQPQHF
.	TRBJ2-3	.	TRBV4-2	TGTGCCAGCAGCTACCCGCCAGGGGATACGCAGTATTTT	CASSYPPGDTQYF
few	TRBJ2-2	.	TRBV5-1	TGCGCCAGCAGCCCTGGCGCGTGGGAGCTGTTTTTT	CASSPGAWELFF
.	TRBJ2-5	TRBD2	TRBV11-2	TGTGCCAGCACCCGCCGGCTAGCGGGGGGGCAAGAGACCCAGTACTTC	CASTRRLAGGQETQYF
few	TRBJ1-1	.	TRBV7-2	TGTGCCAGCAGCTTTTATCAAAACACTGAAGCTTTCTTT	CASSFYQNTEAFF
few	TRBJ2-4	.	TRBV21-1	TGTGCCAGCAGCAATTACAGGGGGCGCGAAAACATTCAGTACTTC	CASSNYRGRENIQYF
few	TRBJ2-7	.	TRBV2	TGTGCCAGCAGGGCAGGGGTCGAGCAGTACTTC	CASRAGVEQYF
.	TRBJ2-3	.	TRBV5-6	TGTGCCAGCAGCGCACCGCCGTTCACAGATACGCAGTATTTT	CASSAPPFTDTQYF
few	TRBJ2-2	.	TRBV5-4	TGTGCCAGCAGCTTGCACGGACGGGGGACCGGGGAGCTGTTTTTT	CASSLHGRGTGELFF
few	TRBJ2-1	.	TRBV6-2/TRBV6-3	TGTGCCAGCAGCCCTAACCCGAGCTCCTACAATGAGCAGTTCTTC	CASSPNPSSYNEQFF
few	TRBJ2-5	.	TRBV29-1	TGCAGCGTTGAAAGTCTAACAGACCAAGAGACCCAGTACTTC	CSVESLTDQETQYF
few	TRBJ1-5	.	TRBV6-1	TGTGCCAGCAGTGGGCAGGTAGACCAGCCCCAGCATTTT	CASSGQVDQPQHF
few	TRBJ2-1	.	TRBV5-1	TGCGCCAGCAGCTTTCTGTTTGGGGAGGAGCGTCCCAATGAGCAGTTCTTC	CASSFLFGEERPNEQFF
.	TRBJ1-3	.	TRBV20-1	TGCAGTGCTAGAGCAAGCCAGCTGGCTGGAAACACCATATATTTT	CSARASQLAGNTIYF
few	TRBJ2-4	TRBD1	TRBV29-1	TGCAGCGTGAGGGGGCCGGGCATTCAGTACTTC	CSVRGPGIQYF
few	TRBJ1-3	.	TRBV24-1	TGTGCCACCAGTGATCCCGGGACTGATGGAAACACCATATATTTT	CATSDPGTDGNTIYF
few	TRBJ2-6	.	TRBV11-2	TGTGCCAGCAGCTTAATGGGAGACTCTGGTGCCAACGTCCTGACTTTC	CASSLMGDSGANVLTF
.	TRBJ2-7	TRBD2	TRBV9	TGTGCCAGCAGCCCAACTCGGACTAGCGGGGGCCACGAGCAGTACTTC	CASSPTRTSGGHEQYF
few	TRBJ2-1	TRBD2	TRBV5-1	TGCGCCAGCAGCTTGACGGCTAGCGGGGCCCAGCAGTTCTTC	CASSLTASGAQQFF
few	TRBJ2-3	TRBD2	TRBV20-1	TGCAGTGCTAGAGTAGCGGGGTATGCAGATACGCAGTATTTT	CSARVAGYADTQYF
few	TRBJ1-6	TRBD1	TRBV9	TGTGCCAGCAGCGTAATGGGACAGGGGCCTGCCCTCCACTTT	CASSVMGQGPALHF
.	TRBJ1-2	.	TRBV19	TGTGCCAGTAGTATATTCCCAGACCTCAGGGGCTCTGGCTACACCTTC	CASSIFPDLRGSGYTF
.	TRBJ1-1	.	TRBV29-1	TGCAGCGTTGGGGTGTTGGGCAGCACTGAAGCTTTCTTT	CSVGVLGSTEAFF
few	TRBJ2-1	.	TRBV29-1	TGCAGCGTTGACCAAGACTGGAATGAGCAGTTCTTC	CSVDQDWNEQFF
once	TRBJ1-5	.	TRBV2	TGTGCCAGCAGTCAGGGGATGGATCAGCCCCAGCATTTT	CASSQGMDQPQHF
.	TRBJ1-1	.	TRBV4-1	TGCGCCAGCAGCCAAGATCAGAGAGGGGGCACTGAAGCTTTCTTT	CASSQDQRGGTEAFF
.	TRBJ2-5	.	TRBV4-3	TGCGCCAGCAGCCAGGAGTTCAGCGGCCGACAAGAGACCCAGTACTTC	CASSQEFSGRQETQYF
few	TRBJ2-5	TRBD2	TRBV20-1	TGCAGTGCTAGCGAACTGCGGGGGGGCGGGAAGACCCAGTACTTC	CSASELRGGGKTQYF